The present T cell receptor (beta chain) was sequenced within a study of blood T cell repertoires in COVID-19. The overall study: The United States, Italy and Spain supplied acute and convalescent COVID-19 samples.

The Seattle site enrolled patients during active infection and followed them longitudinally. The V gene's germline CDR1 is SGHNT and CDR2 YYREEE (reference sequence). The CDR3 consists of 14 residues. V lost 3 bases and J lost 9; bases outside the gene matches: 8. Methods used by the authors: Scientists estimated how many nucleated cells there were by amplifying reference gene primers. Sequenced by immunoSEQ multiplex PCR; TCRdb stores in-frame clones only, minus some. V and J calls and clone size are given by that table; D and trimming were obtained from the DNA. The table shows approximately 330,000 clones, with roughly 90% occurring only once.

The TCR was taken from a man aged 25-45 years with COVID-19, enrolled during active disease. The source material was peripheral blood. The genes are TRBV5-4 and TRBJ2-1; 8 positions agree with TRBD2. This chain's CDR3 is CASSSGGAVIEQFF. For the CDR3, the DNA is TGTGCCAGCAGCTCCGGGGGGGCCGTAATTGAGCAGTTCTTC.